The 12 T cell receptor beta chains below all came from one sample that was sequenced in a study of shared clonotypes between healthy human individuals. TCRdb keeps only in-frame clones here, not all; method: immunoSEQ multiplex PCR. The data contain more than 2 million clones, approximately 95% of them singletons. Sequencing input: naive CD4+ T cells sorted from blood. The subset denotes: CD45RA+ positively selected. Receptors were obtained from a young man in good health.

In the case of this clone: Other nucleotide sequences from this sample produce the same CDR3. V is TRBV30 and J is TRBJ2-3; maybe TRBD1 (5 bases). The CDR3 extends over 12 amino acids. V was cut by 2 bases and J by 3 bases, with 6 bases left in between. The germline V gene has CDR1 GTSNPN and CDR2 SVGIG (reference sequence). The CDR3 region is CAWSQGTDTQYF. The CDR3 DNA reads TGTGCCTGGAGTCAGGGAACAGATACGCAGTATTTT.

J is TRBJ2-1 and V is TRBV5-1, with TRBD1 as a possible D gene (6 bases). Trimming shortened V by 7 bases and J by 0 bases, and 14 bases separated the two germline ends. The CDR3 length is 15 residues. Germline CDR1 and CDR2: SGHRS and YFSETQ. The CDR3 loop reads CASSQQGSSYNEQFF. The CDR3 coding sequence is TGCGCCAGCTCCCAACAGGGTAGCTCCTACAATGAGCAGTTCTTC.

The chain carries TRBV15 and TRBJ2-1, with D possibly being TRBD2 (7 bases). The germline V gene has CDR1 LNHNV and CDR2 YYDKDF (reference sequence). V was cut by 5 bases and J by 8 bases, with 19 bases left in between. This CDR3 has 15 amino acids. The CDR3 spells CATSRLARGSDEQFF. The CDR3 DNA reads as TGTGCCACCAGCCGACTAGCAAGGGGGTCGGATGAGCAGTTCTTC.

This chain links TRBV5-1 with TRBJ1-5; 7 bases match TRBD1. J was trimmed by 0 bases and V by 0 bases; bases with no gene match: 3. The length of the CDR3 is 16 residues. Germline-derived CDR1 and CDR2 are SGHRS and YFSETQ. This CDR3 reads CASSLGTGSSNQPQHF. As DNA, the CDR3 is TGCGCCAGCAGCTTGGGGACAGGTTCTAGCAATCAGCCCCAGCATTTT.

The chain uses TRBV29-1 and TRBJ2-3; 8 bases map to TRBD2. Germline values: CDR1 SQVTM, CDR2 ANQGSEA. The J segment lost 1 base and the V segment lost 3 bases, leaving 12 bases of the junction unmatched. This CDR3 comprises 17 residues. CDR3 sequence reads: CSVDGFGRRGGTDTQYF. DNA of the CDR3: TGCAGCGTTGACGGGTTCGGTAGGCGGGGGGGCACAGATACGCAGTATTTT.

The chain carries TRBV29-1 and TRBJ2-1, with D perhaps TRBD2 (5 bases). V was pared by 3 bases and J by 5 bases, with 14 bases between. The CDR3 has 14 residues. Germline-derived CDR1 and CDR2 are SQVTM and ANQGSEA. CDR3 coding DNA: TGCAGCGTTGAGCCCCGCCTAGCCCACAATGAGCAGTTCTTC. Protein: CSVEPRLAHNEQFF.

The chain employs TRBV19 and TRBJ2-7; 8 bases agree with TRBD1. The CDR3 loop spans 14 amino acids. Trimming took 3 bases from V and 6 from J; bases not matched to a gene: 7. Germline V gene data show CDR1 as LNHDA and CDR2 as SQIVND (reference sequence). The CDR3 sequence: CASSIGQGEIEQYF. The DNA for the CDR3 is TGTGCCAGTAGTATCGGACAGGGAGAAATCGAGCAGTACTTC.

This clone came up once. The chain joins TRBV27 to TRBJ1-2; a weak D match, TRBD1 (5 bases). Germline CDR1 and CDR2: MNHEY and SMNVEV (reference sequence). V lost 3 bases, J lost 3 bases, and 11 bases lay in between. This CDR3 has 14 residues. The CDR3 coding sequence is TGTGCCAGCAGTTTTGGGGGACCTGACTATGGCTACACCTTC. Its protein product is CASSFGGPDYGYTF.

V is TRBV27 and J is TRBJ2-7; TRBD2 matches at 8 bases. The CDR3 is 14 amino acids. V dropped 3 bases and J dropped 3; count of bases not matched to a gene: 4. The V gene's germline CDR1 is MNHEY and CDR2 SMNVEV (reference sequence). This CDR3 is CASSFGLAHYEQYF. The CDR3 coding sequence is TGTGCCAGCAGTTTTGGACTAGCCCACTACGAGCAGTACTTC.

The V and J genes are TRBV6-5 and TRBJ2-7; D gene unclear. Trimming shortened V by 8 bases and J by 0 bases, and 8 bases separated the two germline ends. Germline V lookup: CDR1 MNHEY, CDR2 SVGAGI. The CDR3 runs 12 residues. This chain's CDR3 is CASRSYSYEQYF. CDR3 nucleotide sequence: TGTGCCAGCCGGTCCTACTCCTACGAGCAGTACTTC.

The chain is built from TRBV5-1 and TRBJ2-1; 7 bases map to TRBD1. Losses at the gene ends were 3 bases for V and 8 bases for J; bases not matched to a gene: 8. CDR3 size: 14 residues. The germline V gene has CDR1 SGHRS and CDR2 YFSETQ. CDR3 DNA: TGCGCCAGCAGCTCTCTCCGACAGGGCGATGAGCAGTTCTTC. It is translated as CASSSLRQGDEQFF. The variable domain in full, completed from reference TRBV5-1 and TRBJ2-1, reads KAGVTQTPRYLIKTRGQQVTLSCSPISGHRSVSWYQQTPGQGLQFLFEYFSETQRNKGNFPGRFSGRQFSNSRSEMNVSTLELGDSALYLCASSSLRQGDEQFFGPGTRLTVL.

V is TRBV19 and J is TRBJ1-3; 7 bases are a match to TRBD1. V shed 4 bases and J 8 bases; nucleotides not matched to a gene: 11. Germline CDR1 is LNHDA and CDR2 is SQIVND (reference sequence). The CDR3 consists of 15 residues. Written as DNA, the CDR3 is TGTGCCAGTAGTACCCGGACAGGTGCGGCGGACACCATATATTTT. Protein product: CASSTRTGAADTIYF.